This entry features one T cell receptor beta chain sequence. Its target is unknown. This sample was taken from a study of shared clonotypes between healthy human individuals. The wider study: Three plates were used per donor for CD4 naive, three for CD4 memory, two for CD8 naive and one for CD8 memory.

The germline CDR1 and CDR2 sequences are SGHKS and YYEKEE (reference sequence). The trim removed 5 bases at V and 0 bases at J, leaving 7 bases unmatched. The CDR3 has 15 amino acids. Study findings and constraints: Non-shared clonotypes were found to have lower generation probabilities than the clonotypes that were shared by all four of the sorted-subset donors. Represented diversity (both genetic and exposure-history) was limited by the small number of donors.

Genomic DNA of each subset was evenly split across several immunoSEQ plates. The data were produced by immunoSEQ multiplex PCR, yet TCRdb's version contains in-frame clones alone and is incomplete. The table shows 1.4 million or so clones, with approximately 98.5% occurring only once. This chain joins TRBV5-5 and TRBJ2-7; 8 bases agree with TRBD1. The TCR sequence derives from a man younger than 40 in good health. The sequenced sample consisted of naive CD4+ T cells sorted from blood. Subset of the sample: CD45RA+ positively selected. CDR3 region: CASRQAGTGSYEQYF. The CDR3 region has the DNA TGTGCCAGCAGGCAAGCCGGGACAGGCTCCTACGAGCAGTACTTC.